Below are 32 T cell receptor beta chains sequenced from a single sample in a study of radiotherapy plus CTLA-4 blockade in lung cancer. This table comes from immunoSEQ multiplex PCR, and its TCRdb copy is limited to in-frame clones, with some not included. Found here are 80,000 to 95,000 clones, less than 90% of them singletons; the top ten hold 0.82%. This specimen consisted of peripheral blood, obtained from a patient treated with radiotherapy plus ipilimumab. Receptor source: a human donor with non-small cell lung cancer who had stable disease on radiotherapy plus ipilimumab.

The chain recombines TRBV7-9 with TRBJ1-6, with no clear D. The CDR3 is made up of 12 amino acids. Trimming took 2 bases from V and 10 from J, leaving 6 bases between them. Germline assignment: CDR1 SEHNR and CDR2 FQNEAQ (reference sequence). DNA of the CDR3: TGTGCCAGCAGCTTATCTGGCTCACCCCTCCACTTT. Residues: CASSLSGSPLHF. Using reference TRBV7-9 and TRBJ1-6 for the parts outside the CDR3, the full variable domain is DTGVSQNPRHKITKRGQNVTFRCDPISEHNRLYWYRQTLGQGPEFLTYFQNEAQLEKSRLLSDRFSAERPKGSFSTLEIQRTEQGDSAMYLCASSLSGSPLHFGNGTRLTVT.

V and J are TRBV10-3 and TRBJ2-7, with a possible D match to TRBD2 (7 bases). Germline V lookup: CDR1 ENHRY, CDR2 SYGVKD. Trimming left V 6 bases short and J 0 bases short, with 15 bases between. The CDR3 consists of 15 residues. CDR3 region: CAISEVRGGSYEQYF. Written as DNA, the CDR3 is TGTGCCATCAGCGAAGTAAGGGGGGGCTCCTACGAGCAGTACTTC.

V usage is TRBV13 and J usage is TRBJ2-7; D is ambiguous. With 3 bases removed from V and 1 base from J, the gap between germline ends came to 13 bases. This CDR3 has 15 amino acids. In germline, CDR1 is PRHDT, CDR2 FYEKMQ (reference sequence). DNA for the CDR3: TGTGCCAGCAGCTTTGCGAGACAACTGTCCTACGAGCAGTACTTC. It is translated as CASSFARQLSYEQYF.

The chain recombines TRBV5-4 with TRBJ1-6; D possibly corresponds to TRBD1 (5 bases). The V end lost 4 bases, the J end lost 6 bases, and 14 bases lay between the germline ends. The germline V gene encodes CDR1 SGHNT and CDR2 YYREEE (reference sequence). This CDR3 spans 15 amino acids. CDR3 DNA: TGTGCCAGCAGCCTGGGGGGACCCAGTAATTCACCCCTCCACTTT. This translates into CASSLGGPSNSPLHF.

The chain couples TRBV28 to TRBJ1-4, with 9 bases lining up with TRBD1. CDR3 size: 17 residues. J gave up 3 bases and V 3 bases, and 8 bases lay outside the gene matches. The germline gives CDR1 MDHEN, CDR2 SYDVKM. As DNA, the CDR3 is TGTGCCAGCAGTTTCTCACAGGGGGCGCGGGCTAATGAAAAACTGTTTTTT. It is translated as CASSFSQGARANEKLFF.

The V gene is TRBV9, the J gene TRBJ2-5; no clear D gene. The CDR3 extends over 14 amino acids. The V end was cut by 0 bases, the J end by 1 base, with 7 bases between. CDR1 and CDR2 from the germline V gene are SGDLS and YYNGEE. CDR3 sequence: CASSVGAAQETQYF. Here the CDR3 DNA reads TGTGCCAGCAGCGTAGGGGCGGCCCAAGAGACCCAGTACTTC.

The chain joins TRBV19 to TRBJ1-2; possibly TRBD1 for D (5 bases). CDR3 length equals 16 residues. Trimming removed 2 bases at V and 4 bases at J, with 17 bases between. Per germline, CDR1 LNHDA and CDR2 SQIVND (reference sequence). As DNA, the CDR3 is TGTGCCAGTAGTATAACAGTTCCCGACAGCCGCTATGGCTACACCTTC. It yields the protein CASSITVPDSRYGYTF.

The chain is built from TRBV2 and TRBJ2-1; 9 bases map to TRBD1. The V gene end was trimmed by 4 bases and the J gene end by 7 bases; junction bases not matched to a gene: 11. Germline V gene sequence: CDR1 SNHLY, CDR2 FYNNEI. The CDR3 is 16 residues long. The CDR3 loop reads CASSGGTGRSGNEQFF. The CDR3 nucleotides read TGTGCCAGCAGTGGGGGGACAGGGAGGAGTGGGAATGAGCAGTTCTTC.

This clone was detected once. CDR3 coding DNA: TGTGCCAGCAGCCAAGATTGGGGACGGACCTACGAGCAGTACTTC. This sequence encodes CASSQDWGRTYEQYF. The chain uses TRBV4-2 and TRBJ2-7; possibly TRBD1 or TRBD2 for D (5 bases each). The V and J ends lost 0 bases and 2 bases respectively, with 11 bases between them. CDR3 length: 15 amino acids. Germline V gene lookup returns CDR1 LGHNA and CDR2 YNFKEQ.

This clone was observed a handful of times. The chain is built from TRBV4-1 and TRBJ2-7; the D gene is possibly TRBD2 (5 bases). V was trimmed by 3 bases and J by 1 base, leaving 10 bases between them. The CDR3 covers 14 residues. Germline V CDR1 and CDR2: MGHRA, YSYEKL. The CDR3 sequence: CASSHGRGSYEQYF. The CDR3 DNA reads TGCGCCAGCAGCCACGGTCGGGGTTCCTACGAGCAGTACTTC.

This sequence joins TRBV27 and TRBJ2-1; the match to TRBD1 covers 10 bases. Germline CDR1 is MNHEY and CDR2 is SMNVEV (reference sequence). V gave up 5 bases and J gave up 3 bases; unmatched junction bases: 1. The CDR3 contains 14 residues. This CDR3 reads CASSGTGVYNEQFF. The CDR3 DNA sequence: TGTGCCAGCAGTGGGACAGGGGTCTACAATGAGCAGTTCTTC.

The genes are TRBV9 and TRBJ2-2; TRBD1 matches 7 bases. CDR3 length equals 14 residues. CDR1 is SGDLS and CDR2 is YYNGEE in the germline V gene. V shed 4 bases, J shed 9 bases, and the junction held 9 bases outside the gene matches. As DNA, the CDR3 is TGTGCCAGCAGCCCAGGGACAGCTCCGCGGGAGCTGTTTTTT. Amino acid sequence: CASSPGTAPRELFF.

This clone was recorded only once. This sequence joins TRBV19 and TRBJ2-3; D might be TRBD1 (6 bases). In germline, CDR1 is LNHDA, CDR2 SQIVND (reference sequence). V shed 7 bases and J shed 5 bases, with 16 bases lying between them. The CDR3 runs 14 residues. As DNA, the CDR3 is TGTGCCAGTAATGCCAGGGGTGGAAGAGATACGCAGTATTTT. It codes for CASNARGGRDTQYF.

This clone was seen only once. V usage is TRBV12-5 and J usage is TRBJ2-2; D is perhaps TRBD1 (5 bases). Germline V gene lookup returns CDR1 LGHNT and CDR2 FRNRAP. Trimming took 6 bases from V and 3 from J, leaving 5 bases between them. CDR3 size: 12 residues. Written as DNA, the CDR3 is TGTGCTAGTGGCAGGGACACCGGGGAGCTGTTTTTT. Protein sequence: CASGRDTGELFF.

This chain uses TRBV5-1 with TRBJ1-4; 10 bases map to TRBD1. Trimming at V came to 2 bases and at J to 7 bases, leaving 2 bases not matched to a gene. The CDR3 is 14 amino acids. Germline CDR1 SGHRS, CDR2 YFSETQ. The CDR3 sequence is CASSFDRGLEKLFF. CDR3 nucleotides: TGCGCCAGCAGCTTCGACAGGGGGCTTGAAAAACTGTTTTTT.

This clone showed up just a few times. This chain connects TRBV6-4 to TRBJ1-6, with D possibly being TRBD1 (5 bases). The V end lost 4 bases, the J end lost 9 bases, and 10 bases lay between the germline ends. The germline V gene has CDR1 MRHNA and CDR2 SNTAGT. CDR3 size: 13 residues. The CDR3 nucleotides are TGTGCCAGCAGTGTAGACAGTACTTCACCCCTCCACTTT. Encoded protein: CASSVDSTSPLHF.

This clone showed up just a few times. J is TRBJ2-5 and V is TRBV7-3; possibly TRBD2 for D (5 bases). This CDR3 contains 14 residues. Germline CDR1 reads SGHTA; CDR2 reads FQGTGA. The V gene lost 8 bases and the J gene lost 1 base, with 14 bases spanning the gap. CDR3 in amino acids: CASWFAGRQETQYF. CDR3 nucleotides: TGTGCCAGCTGGTTCGCGGGTCGCCAAGAGACCCAGTACTTC.

The genes are TRBV19 and TRBJ2-2; maybe TRBD2 (5 bases). Trimming left V 5 bases short and J 1 base short, with 11 bases between. Germline loops: CDR1 LNHDA, CDR2 SQIVND (reference sequence). This CDR3 has 15 residues. CDR3 in amino acids: CASSRGLVNTGELFF. The CDR3, as DNA: TGTGCCAGTAGTCGAGGACTCGTGAACACCGGGGAGCTGTTTTTT.

The chain carries TRBV15 and TRBJ1-5, with 9 bases that match TRBD1. This CDR3 has 15 amino acids. Germline-derived CDR1 and CDR2 are LNHNV and YYDKDF (reference sequence). J lost 5 bases, V lost 3 bases, and 5 bases had no gene match. The CDR3 DNA is TGTGCCACCAGCAGGAGCGACAGGGGGGATCAGCCCCAGCATTTT. Protein product: CATSRSDRGDQPQHF.

The chain combines TRBV28 with TRBJ2-7; TRBD1 or TRBD2 may be the D gene (6 bases each). Trimming left V 3 bases short and J 3 bases short, with 12 bases between. This CDR3 is 14 amino acids long. Germline V gives CDR1 MDHEN, CDR2 SYDVKM. The CDR3 bases are TGTGCCAGCAGTTTTTCCGGGGGCCACTACGAGCAGTACTTC. It translates to CASSFSGGHYEQYF.

The gene calls are TRBV7-2 and TRBJ2-1; D is undetermined. The ends were cut back, 1 base at V and 2 bases at J, with 12 bases in the middle. Germline V gene sequence: CDR1 SGHTA, CDR2 FQGNSA. This CDR3 contains 16 residues. The CDR3 here is CASSLEATVTYNEQFF. DNA of the CDR3: TGTGCCAGCAGCTTAGAGGCGACGGTGACCTACAATGAGCAGTTCTTC.

The V call is TRBV28, the J call TRBJ2-7; 7 bases are shared with TRBD1. The germline V gene has CDR1 MDHEN and CDR2 SYDVKM. This CDR3 comprises 12 residues. V trimming: 6 bases; J trimming: 2 bases; junction bases outside the gene matches: 1. The CDR3 protein is CASRGQTYEQYF. DNA for the CDR3: TGTGCCAGCAGGGGACAGACCTACGAGCAGTACTTC.

With regard to this clone: The junction departs from the called germline gene at one end, perhaps through a read error. Within the sample, other DNA sequences also encode this same CDR3. The chain links TRBV6-6 to TRBJ2-7; 16 bases agree with TRBD2. Germline lookup yields CDR1 MNHNY and CDR2 SVGAGI (reference sequence). This CDR3 comprises 13 residues. Written as DNA, the CDR3 is TGCGCCAGCGACGGGACTAGCGGGAGGGTATCTTACTTC. It specifies CASDGTSGRVSYF.

The sample holds one count of this clone. DNA for the CDR3: TGTGCCAGTAGTATCACAGGCAGTAATGAAAAACTGTTTTTT. Amino acid sequence: CASSITGSNEKLFF. The rearrangement uses TRBV19 and TRBJ1-4; tentatively, D is TRBD1 (5 bases). V lost 3 bases and J 4 bases, leaving 9 bases between the germline ends. Germline values: CDR1 LNHDA, CDR2 SQIVND (reference sequence). The CDR3 spans 14 residues.

This chain connects TRBV27 to TRBJ1-2; 8 bases are a match to TRBD1. Unmatched junction bases numbered 4, after V lost 5 bases and J lost 8 bases. CDR3 length: 12 residues. The germline V gene has CDR1 MNHEY and CDR2 SMNVEV (reference sequence). CDR3 region: CASSPTGVGYTF. DNA for the CDR3: TGTGCCAGCAGTCCGACAGGGGTCGGCTACACCTTC.

The chain couples TRBV18 to TRBJ1-2; D is perhaps TRBD1 (6 bases). The CDR3 sequence is 14 residues long. Deletions cut 3 bases from V and 4 bases from J, with 12 bases between. Germline CDR1 reads KGHSH; CDR2 reads LQKENI. Written as DNA, the CDR3 is TGTGCCAGCTCACCTATGGAGACAGGCTATGGCTACACCTTC. Amino acids: CASSPMETGYGYTF.

The chain employs TRBV21-1 and TRBJ1-5; whether TRBD1, the table's D call, matches the DNA was not checked. TRBV21-1 is listed as a pseudogene. The CDR3 covers 13 residues. The CDR3: CTRGGQDNQPQHF. The DNA for the CDR3 is TGTACGAGAGGGGGACAGGATAATCAGCCCCAGCATTTT.

The genes are TRBV2 and TRBJ2-1; possible D gene TRBD2, 6 bases. Per germline, CDR1 SNHLY and CDR2 FYNNEI. The CDR3 is 13 residues long. V was shortened by 5 bases and J by 9 bases, with 14 bases between the two germline ends. The CDR3 DNA reads as TGTGCCAGCAGTTCGGGAGTCGTAAGTGAGCAGTTCTTC. Its translation is CASSSGVVSEQFF.

The chain joins TRBV7-8 to TRBJ2-7; 8 bases map to TRBD2. This CDR3 comprises 14 residues. The germline V gene has CDR1 SGHVS and CDR2 FQNEAQ. V gave up 3 bases and J gave up 3 bases; unmatched junction bases: 4. CDR3 sequence (DNA): TGTGCCAGCAGCTTCATGGGACTAGACTACGAGCAGTACTTC. It is translated as CASSFMGLDYEQYF.

This chain uses TRBV30 with TRBJ2-2; 7 positions match TRBD1. Trimming cost V 8 bases and J 3 bases; bases outside gene matches: 3. The germline gives CDR1 GTSNPN, CDR2 SVGIG (reference sequence). CDR3 length: 12 amino acids. The CDR3 nucleotides read TGTGCCGGACAGGAATACACCGGGGAGCTGTTTTTT. It translates to CAGQEYTGELFF.

Only a few counts were recorded for this clone. Other nucleotide sequences in the sample specify the same CDR3. This chain links TRBV28 with TRBJ2-2; a weak D match, TRBD2 (7 bases). Looked up from germline, CDR1 is MDHEN and CDR2 is SYDVKM. Trimming left V 4 bases short and J 4 bases short, with 13 bases between. The CDR3 spans 15 residues. Here the CDR3 reads CASSSGGGGTGELFF. The DNA of the CDR3 is TGTGCCAGCAGTTCCGGAGGGGGGGGCACCGGGGAGCTGTTTTTT.

V is TRBV5-1 and J is TRBJ2-7; 11 positions match TRBD2. This CDR3 spans 14 amino acids. From germline, CDR1 is SGHRS and CDR2 YFSETQ. J lost 3 bases, V lost 6 bases, and 5 bases had no gene match. Written as DNA, the CDR3 is TGCGCCAGCATGATCGGGACTAGCGGCTACGAGCAGTACTTC. It specifies CASMIGTSGYEQYF. Using reference TRBV5-1 and TRBJ2-7 for the parts outside the CDR3, the full variable domain is KAGVTQTPRYLIKTRGQQVTLSCSPISGHRSVSWYQQTPGQGLQFLFEYFSETQRNKGNFPGRFSGRQFSNSRSEMNVSTLELGDSALYLCASMIGTSGYEQYFGPGTRLTVT.